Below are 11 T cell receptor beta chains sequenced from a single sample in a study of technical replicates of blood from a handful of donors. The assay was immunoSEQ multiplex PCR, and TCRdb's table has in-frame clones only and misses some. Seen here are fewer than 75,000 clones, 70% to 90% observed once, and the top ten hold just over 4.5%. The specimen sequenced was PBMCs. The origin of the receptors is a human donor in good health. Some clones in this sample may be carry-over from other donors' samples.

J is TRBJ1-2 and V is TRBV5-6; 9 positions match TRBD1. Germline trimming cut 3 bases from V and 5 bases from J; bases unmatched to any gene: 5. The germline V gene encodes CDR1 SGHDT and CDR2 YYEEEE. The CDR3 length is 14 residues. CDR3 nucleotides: TGTGCCAGCAGCTCTCTGGACAGGGGATATGGCTACACCTTC. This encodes CASSSLDRGYGYTF.

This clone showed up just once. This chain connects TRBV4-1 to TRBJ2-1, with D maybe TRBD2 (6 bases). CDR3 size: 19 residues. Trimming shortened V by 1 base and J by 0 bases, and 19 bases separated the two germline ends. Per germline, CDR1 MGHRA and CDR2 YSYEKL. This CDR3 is CASSQAFKAGLSSYNEQFF. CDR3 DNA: TGCGCCAGCAGCCAAGCTTTTAAGGCGGGACTGAGCTCCTACAATGAGCAGTTCTTC.

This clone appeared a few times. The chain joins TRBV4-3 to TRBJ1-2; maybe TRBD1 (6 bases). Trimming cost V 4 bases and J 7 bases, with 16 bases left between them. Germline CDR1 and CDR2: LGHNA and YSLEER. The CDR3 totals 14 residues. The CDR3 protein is CASSPRPGGTGYTF. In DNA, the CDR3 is TGCGCCAGCAGCCCCCGTCCGGGGGGCACTGGCTACACCTTC.

The CDR3 nucleotides read TGTGCCAGCAGCTCTCCGGGACAGGGGACCGGGGAGCTGTTTTTT. This gives the protein CASSSPGQGTGELFF. The V gene is TRBV5-4, the J gene TRBJ2-2; 10 bases align to TRBD1. The germline gives CDR1 SGHNT, CDR2 YYREEE (reference sequence). V lost 3 bases and J lost 5; bases outside the gene matches: 4. The CDR3 consists of 15 residues.

The DNA of the CDR3 is TGTGCCATCAGTCCCGGGACTGTGAACACTGAAGCTTTCTTT. Translation gives CAISPGTVNTEAFF. The chain has TRBV10-3 and TRBJ1-1; D is possibly TRBD1 (5 bases). Deletions cut 5 bases from V and 0 bases from J, with 10 bases between. CDR3 length: 14 amino acids. In germline, CDR1 is ENHRY, CDR2 SYGVKD.

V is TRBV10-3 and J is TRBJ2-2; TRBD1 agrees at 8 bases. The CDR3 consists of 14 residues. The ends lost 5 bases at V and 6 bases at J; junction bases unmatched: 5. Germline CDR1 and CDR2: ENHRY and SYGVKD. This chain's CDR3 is CAISKDRAPGELFF. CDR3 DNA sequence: TGTGCCATCAGTAAGGACAGGGCCCCCGGGGAGCTGTTTTTT.

For the CDR3, the DNA is TGTGCCAGTAGTATAGAACCGGTCGGGGTCAGGACTGAAGCTTTCTTT. Translated, it gives CASSIEPVGVRTEAFF. The chain links TRBV19 to TRBJ1-1; no clear D gene. There are 16 residues in the CDR3. Germline CDR1 and CDR2: LNHDA and SQIVND (reference sequence). Trimming shortened V by 0 bases and J by 5 bases, and 16 bases separated the two germline ends. Together with reference TRBV19 and TRBJ1-1, the CDR3 gives the full variable domain: DGGITQSPKYLFRKEGQNVTLSCEQNLNHDAMYWYRQDPGQGLRLIYYSQIVNDFQKGDIAEGYSVSREKKESFPLTVTSAQKNPTAFYLCASSIEPVGVRTEAFFGQGTRLTVV.

The CDR3 protein is CASSPGQGTYEQYF. The DNA of the CDR3 is TGCGCCAGCAGCCCGGGACAGGGTACCTACGAGCAGTACTTC. The chain recombines TRBV4-3 with TRBJ2-7; 9 bases are shared with TRBD1. This CDR3 spans 14 amino acids. Germline lookup yields CDR1 LGHNA and CDR2 YSLEER. The ends lost 4 bases at V and 2 bases at J; junction bases unmatched: 3.

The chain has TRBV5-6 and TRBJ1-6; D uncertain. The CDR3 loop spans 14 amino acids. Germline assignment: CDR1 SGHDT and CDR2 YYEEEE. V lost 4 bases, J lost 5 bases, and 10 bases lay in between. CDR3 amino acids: CASSPSWHNSPLHF. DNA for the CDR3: TGTGCCAGCAGCCCCTCGTGGCATAATTCACCCCTCCACTTT.

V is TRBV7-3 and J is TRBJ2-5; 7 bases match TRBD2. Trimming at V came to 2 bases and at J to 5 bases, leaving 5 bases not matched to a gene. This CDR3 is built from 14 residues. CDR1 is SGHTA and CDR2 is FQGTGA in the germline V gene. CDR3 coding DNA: TGTGCCAGCAGCTTATCGGGGGGACGTGAGACCCAGTACTTC. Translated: CASSLSGGRETQYF.

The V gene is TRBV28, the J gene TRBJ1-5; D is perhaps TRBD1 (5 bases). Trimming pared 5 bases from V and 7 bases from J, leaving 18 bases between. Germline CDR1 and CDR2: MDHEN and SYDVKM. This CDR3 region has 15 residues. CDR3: CASSKGEGFGQPQHF. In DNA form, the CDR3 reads TGTGCCAGCAGTAAAGGGGAGGGGTTCGGGCAGCCCCAGCATTTT.